This T cell receptor (beta chain) was captured by sequencing in a study of response to subunit inactivated influenza vaccine. The study's findings and limits: Seasonal influenza vaccination, on each occasion, was suggested by the authors to recruit few new T cells.

The germline V gene has CDR1 SGHDN and CDR2 FVKESK. The CDR3 covers 15 residues. The V gene lost 1 base and the J gene lost 4 bases, with 12 bases spanning the gap. TCRdb re-called the RT-PCR reads through MiXCR, storing one row per CDR3 protein. The repertoire holds approximately 730,000 distinct CDR3 sequences, with about 14% as singletons. This clonotype was observed a handful of times. Its antigen is currently unknown. V gene TRBV14 combines with J gene TRBJ2-3; D may be TRBD2 (5 bases). The material was PBMCs from blood, obtained less than 15 days before vaccination. This TCR was recovered from a man aged 50 to 60 who received an inactivated influenza vaccine. The CDR3 DNA follows: TGTGCCAGCAGCCAAGGCCAGTGGAGGTCAGATACGCAGTATTTT. Its translation is CASSQGQWRSDTQYF.